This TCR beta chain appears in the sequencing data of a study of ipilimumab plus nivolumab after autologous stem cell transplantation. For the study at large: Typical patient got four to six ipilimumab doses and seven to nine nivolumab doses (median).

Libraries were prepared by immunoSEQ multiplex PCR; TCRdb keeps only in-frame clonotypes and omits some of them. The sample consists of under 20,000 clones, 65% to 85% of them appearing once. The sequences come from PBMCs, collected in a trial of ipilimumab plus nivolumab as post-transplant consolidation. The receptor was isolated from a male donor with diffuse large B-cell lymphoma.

The CDR3 reads CASSEPAQGSYEQYF. CDR3 sequence (DNA): TGTGCCAGCAGTGAGCCCGCACAGGGGTCCTACGAGCAGTACTTC. The V gene is TRBV6-1, the J gene TRBJ2-7; 7 nucleotides agree with TRBD1. CDR3 length: 15 amino acids. Germline V gene sequence: CDR1 MNHNS, CDR2 SASEGT. Trimming at V came to 3 bases and at J to 1 base, leaving 6 bases not matched to a gene.